The 13 T cell receptor beta chains below all came from one sample that was sequenced in a study of cytomegalovirus exposure and HLA in healthy donors. PCR employed 60 Vbeta and 13 Jbeta primers. Using immunoSEQ multiplex PCR, the repertoire was profiled, and TCRdb retains in-frame clones only, with some absent. The sample includes 150,000 to 200,000 clones, around four fifths seen only once; the top ten take 1.6%. The sequenced sample was PBMCs. These receptor sequences come from a middle-aged man in good health and CMV-seronegative.

The V gene is TRBV6-5, the J gene TRBJ2-5; D is perhaps TRBD2 (6 bases). The germline CDR1 and CDR2 sequences are MNHEY and SVGAGI. CDR3 size: 15 residues. V lost 7 bases to trimming and J lost 4 bases, with 19 bases between them. CDR3 DNA sequence: TGTGCCAGCATGAACGGGAGCCCAAGGGGAGAGACCCAGTACTTC. Translated, it gives CASMNGSPRGETQYF.

The chain is built from TRBV14 and TRBJ2-7, with 11 bases fitting TRBD2. The germline gives CDR1 SGHDN, CDR2 FVKESK. This CDR3 comprises 14 residues. Trimming removed 0 bases from V and 6 bases from J; junction bases left unmatched: 1. CDR3 nucleotides: TGTGCCAGCAGCCAAGACCTAGCGGGAGGCGAGCAGTACTTC. Protein sequence: CASSQDLAGGEQYF.

The chain is built from TRBV19 and TRBJ1-5; D is unclear. Trimming stripped 0 bases from V and 5 bases from J, with 14 bases between. The germline CDR1 and CDR2 sequences are LNHDA and SQIVND (reference sequence). This CDR3 has 16 amino acids. The DNA of the CDR3 is TGTGCCAGTAGTATAGATAGCCTCAACTTATATCAGCCCCAGCATTTT. Translation: CASSIDSLNLYQPQHF. The full variable domain, in which reference TRBV19 and TRBJ1-5 provide the parts outside the CDR3, is DGGITQSPKYLFRKEGQNVTLSCEQNLNHDAMYWYRQDPGQGLRLIYYSQIVNDFQKGDIAEGYSVSREKKESFPLTVTSAQKNPTAFYLCASSIDSLNLYQPQHFGDGTRLSIL.

V gene TRBV7-2 combines with J gene TRBJ2-3; D is possibly TRBD1 (6 bases). The CDR3 extends over 15 amino acids. Germline assignment: CDR1 SGHTA and CDR2 FQGNSA. The V and J ends lost 6 bases and 0 bases respectively, with 13 bases between them. The chain's CDR3 is CASRENRASTDTQYF. CDR3 in DNA: TGTGCCAGCAGAGAAAACAGGGCTAGCACAGATACGCAGTATTTT.

The rearrangement uses TRBV30 and TRBJ2-5; 8 nucleotides align to TRBD1. The CDR3 runs to 16 residues. Trimming removed 2 bases from V and 5 bases from J; junction bases left unmatched: 13. The germline gives CDR1 GTSNPN, CDR2 SVGIG (reference sequence). The CDR3 region has the DNA TGTGCCTGGAGTCCCCAAAGACAGGGGTTTTTCGAGACCCAGTACTTC. Residues: CAWSPQRQGFFETQYF.

This clone appeared once. The chain links TRBV7-2 to TRBJ2-7; TRBD1 is a possible D gene (5 bases). CDR1 and CDR2 (germline): SGHTA, FQGNSA. Trimming removed 6 bases from V and 6 bases from J, with 18 bases in between. The CDR3 contains 14 residues. The CDR3 DNA reads as TGTGCCAGCAGTCCCCCAGGGCGGTGGCGCGAGCAGTACTTC. Translating gives CASSPPGRWREQYF.

This chain joins TRBV7-3 and TRBJ1-2, with D uncertain. Germline V gives CDR1 SGHTA, CDR2 FQGTGA. V was cut by 0 bases and J by 5 bases, with 7 bases left in between. This CDR3 comprises 13 residues. CDR3 loop: CASSLTAGYGYTF. As DNA, the CDR3 is TGTGCCAGCAGCTTAACAGCGGGGTATGGCTACACCTTC. The variable domain in full, completed from reference TRBV7-3 and TRBJ1-2, reads GAGVSQTPSNKVTEKGKYVELRCDPISGHTALYWYRQSLGQGPEFLIYFQGTGAADDSGLPNDRFFAVRPEGSVSTLKIQRTERGDSAVYLCASSLTAGYGYTFGSGTRLTVV.

This chain connects TRBV2 to TRBJ2-7, with D unresolved. V lost 4 bases to trimming and J lost 3 bases, with 7 bases between them. The CDR3 covers 12 residues. CDR1 and CDR2 (germline): SNHLY, FYNNEI. The CDR3 region has the DNA TGTGCCAGCAGTGTATCCAGCTACGAGCAGTACTTC. It codes for CASSVSSYEQYF.

The rearrangement links TRBV11-3 to TRBJ2-2; a possible D gene is TRBD1 (5 bases). Germline values: CDR1 SGHNT, CDR2 YENEEA. Trimming cost V 2 bases and J 6 bases, with 7 bases left between them. CDR3 length: 13 amino acids. DNA for the CDR3: TGTGCCAGCAGCTTACTGGGGCCCGGGGAGCTGTTTTTT. Residues: CASSLLGPGELFF.

The chain uses TRBV5-1 and TRBJ2-5; 10 bases fit TRBD2. This CDR3 is 16 amino acids long. Per germline, CDR1 SGHRS and CDR2 YFSETQ. Trimming took 0 bases from V and 4 from J; bases not matched to a gene: 6. This CDR3 is CASSLVVAGGLETQYF. The CDR3 region has the DNA TGCGCCAGCAGCTTGGTGGTAGCGGGGGGCTTAGAGACCCAGTACTTC.

The gene calls are TRBV15 and TRBJ2-7, with TRBD1 matching 10 bases. V shed 2 bases, J shed 4 bases, and the junction held 5 bases outside the gene matches. CDR1 is LNHNV and CDR2 is YYDKDF in the germline V gene (reference sequence). CDR3 length: 15 amino acids. The CDR3, as DNA: TGTGCCACCAGCAGAACCGACAGGGGGCTGTACGAGCAGTACTTC. Protein sequence: CATSRTDRGLYEQYF.

This clone has a single count. The chain employs TRBV29-1 and TRBJ1-5; 7 bases match TRBD1. The germline V gene encodes CDR1 SQVTM and CDR2 ANQGSEA. Trimming cost V 6 bases and J 1 base; bases outside gene matches: 3. The CDR3 sequence is 13 residues long. CDR3 protein: CSVGTASNQPQHF. In nucleotides, the CDR3 is TGCAGCGTGGGGACAGCCAGCAATCAGCCCCAGCATTTT.

CDR3 residues: CASSPGQDSPLHF. For the CDR3, the DNA is TGTGCCAGCTCACCTGGACAGGATTCACCCCTCCACTTT. The chain recombines TRBV18 with TRBJ1-6, with TRBD1 matching 7 bases. V gave up 3 bases and J gave up 8 bases; unmatched junction bases: 1. The CDR3 covers 13 residues. Per the germline V gene, CDR1 is KGHSH and CDR2 is LQKENI.